A single TCR beta chain is shown here with its context. Its antigen is not known. The PCR ran on 60 Vbeta and 13 Jbeta primers. The authors' processing: Later, roughly 86 million unique TCR beta chains were counted in an analysis, and roughly 10 million of them were shared. Clones were read by immunoSEQ multiplex PCR, and TCRdb kept only the in-frame ones, dropping some. That table gives V, J and clone size, and the DNA gave D and trimming. The sample comprises a few hundred thousand clones, over 80% of which are singletons, and roughly 10% rests with the top ten. Healthy bone marrow donors supplied every sample. CDR1 and CDR2 from the germline V gene are MNHEY and SVGAGI. The length of the CDR3 is 15 residues. V was cut by 6 bases and J by 7 bases, with 16 bases left in between. This specimen belongs to a study of cytomegalovirus exposure and HLA in healthy donors. In the study overall: Around four fifths of 300 to 450 genotyped donors fell in the Caucasian-associated ancestry cluster.

Findings of the study overall: HLA alleles showed associations with some 17,000 TCR beta sequences in a later analysis, at a 0.05 false discovery rate.

This chain connects TRBV6-5 to TRBJ1-6; D is unresolved. The sequence derives from a woman aged 45 to 65 in good health and CMV-seropositive. What was sequenced was PBMCs. CDR3 sequence reads: CASSRTGGRNSPLHF. The CDR3 DNA is TGTGCCAGCAGCCGAACGGGAGGTAGAAATTCACCCCTCCACTTT.